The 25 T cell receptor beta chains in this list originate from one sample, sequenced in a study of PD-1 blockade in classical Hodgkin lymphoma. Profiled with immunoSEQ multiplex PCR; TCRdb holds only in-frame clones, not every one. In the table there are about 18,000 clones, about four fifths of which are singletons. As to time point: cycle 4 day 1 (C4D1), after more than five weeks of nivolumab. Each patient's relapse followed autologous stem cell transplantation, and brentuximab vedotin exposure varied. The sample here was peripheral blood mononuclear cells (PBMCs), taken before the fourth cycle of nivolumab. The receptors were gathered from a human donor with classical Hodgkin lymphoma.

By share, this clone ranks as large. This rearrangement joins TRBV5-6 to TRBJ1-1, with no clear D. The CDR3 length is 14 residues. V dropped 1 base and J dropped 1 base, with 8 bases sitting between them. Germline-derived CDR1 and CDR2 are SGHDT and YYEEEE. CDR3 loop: CASSLSSGNTEAFF. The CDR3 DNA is TGTGCCAGCAGCTTGTCTTCGGGGAACACTGAAGCTTTCTTT.

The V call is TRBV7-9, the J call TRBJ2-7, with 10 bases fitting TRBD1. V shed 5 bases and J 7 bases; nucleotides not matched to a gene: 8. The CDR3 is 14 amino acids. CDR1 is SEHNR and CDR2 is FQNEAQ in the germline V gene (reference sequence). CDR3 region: CASSKPGQGTEQYF. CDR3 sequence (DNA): TGTGCCAGCAGCAAACCGGGACAGGGGACGGAGCAGTACTTC.

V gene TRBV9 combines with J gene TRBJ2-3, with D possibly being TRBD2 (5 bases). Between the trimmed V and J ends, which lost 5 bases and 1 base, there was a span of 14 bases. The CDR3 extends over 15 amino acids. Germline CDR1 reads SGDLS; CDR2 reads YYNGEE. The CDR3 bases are TGTGCCAGCAGTCTGACACACGGGGGCACAGATACGCAGTATTTT. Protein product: CASSLTHGGTDTQYF.

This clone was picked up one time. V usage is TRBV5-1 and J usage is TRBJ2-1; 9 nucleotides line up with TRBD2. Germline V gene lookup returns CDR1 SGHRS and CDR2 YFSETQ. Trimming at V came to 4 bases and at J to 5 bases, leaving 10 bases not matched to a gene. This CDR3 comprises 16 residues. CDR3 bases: TGCGCCAGCAGCCACACCGGATTAGCGGGGGACAATGAGCAGTTCTTC. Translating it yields CASSHTGLAGDNEQFF.

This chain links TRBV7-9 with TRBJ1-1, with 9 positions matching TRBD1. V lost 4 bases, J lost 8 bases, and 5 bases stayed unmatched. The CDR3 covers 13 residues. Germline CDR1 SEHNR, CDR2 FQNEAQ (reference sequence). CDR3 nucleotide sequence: TGTGCCAGCAGCTCCACAGGGGGCAGCGAAGCTTTCTTT. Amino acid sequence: CASSSTGGSEAFF.

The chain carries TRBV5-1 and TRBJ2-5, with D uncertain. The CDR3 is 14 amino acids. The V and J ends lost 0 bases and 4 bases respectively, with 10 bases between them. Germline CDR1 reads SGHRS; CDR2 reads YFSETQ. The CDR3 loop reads CASSLGLSPETQYF. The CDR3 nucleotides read TGCGCCAGCAGCTTGGGGTTGTCCCCAGAGACCCAGTACTTC.

The CDR3 DNA is TGCGCCAGCAGCTTGGTCACTAGCGGGGGGGTGTCAGATACGCAGTATTTT. This encodes CASSLVTSGGVSDTQYF. This sequence joins TRBV5-1 and TRBJ2-3; 13 bases map to TRBD2. CDR3 length equals 17 residues. The V gene's germline CDR1 is SGHRS and CDR2 YFSETQ. V trimming: 0 bases; J trimming: 4 bases; junction bases outside the gene matches: 5.

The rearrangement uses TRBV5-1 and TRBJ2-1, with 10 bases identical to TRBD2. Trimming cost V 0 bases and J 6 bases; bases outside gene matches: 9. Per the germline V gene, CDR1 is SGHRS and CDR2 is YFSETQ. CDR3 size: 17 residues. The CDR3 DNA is TGCGCCAGCAGCTTGGCGGGAAAGCGGGGGGGCGTCAATGAGCAGTTCTTC. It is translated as CASSLAGKRGGVNEQFF.

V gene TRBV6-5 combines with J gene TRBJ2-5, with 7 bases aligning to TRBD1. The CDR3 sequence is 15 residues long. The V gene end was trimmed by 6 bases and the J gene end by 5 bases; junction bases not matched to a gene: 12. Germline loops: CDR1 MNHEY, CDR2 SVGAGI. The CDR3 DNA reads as TGTGCCAGCAGAGACGAGACAGGGATTGGGGAGACCCAGTACTTC. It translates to CASRDETGIGETQYF.

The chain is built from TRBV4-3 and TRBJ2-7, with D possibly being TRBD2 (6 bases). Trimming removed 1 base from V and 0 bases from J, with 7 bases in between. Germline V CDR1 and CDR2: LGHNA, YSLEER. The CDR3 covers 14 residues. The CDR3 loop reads CASSQGTTSYEQYF. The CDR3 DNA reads TGCGCCAGCAGCCAAGGGACTACCTCCTACGAGCAGTACTTC.

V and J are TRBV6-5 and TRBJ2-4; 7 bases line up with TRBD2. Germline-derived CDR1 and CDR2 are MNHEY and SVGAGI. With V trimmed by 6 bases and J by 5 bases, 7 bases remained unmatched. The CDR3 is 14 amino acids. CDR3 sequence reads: CASRGGTGQNIQYF. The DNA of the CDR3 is TGTGCCAGCAGGGGAGGGACGGGCCAAAACATTCAGTACTTC.

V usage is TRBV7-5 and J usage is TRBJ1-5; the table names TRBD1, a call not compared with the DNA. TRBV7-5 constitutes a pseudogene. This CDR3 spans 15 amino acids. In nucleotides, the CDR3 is TGTGCCAGAAGCCCTTCCGGGACAGGAAATCAGCCCCAGCATTTT. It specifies CARSPSGTGNQPQHF.

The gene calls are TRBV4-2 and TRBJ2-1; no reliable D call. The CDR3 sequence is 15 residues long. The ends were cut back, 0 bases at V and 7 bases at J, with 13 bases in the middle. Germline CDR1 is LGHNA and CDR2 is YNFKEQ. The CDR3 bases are TGTGCCAGCAGCCAAGATTACTTTTCTGAGAATGAGCAGTTCTTC. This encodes CASSQDYFSENEQFF.

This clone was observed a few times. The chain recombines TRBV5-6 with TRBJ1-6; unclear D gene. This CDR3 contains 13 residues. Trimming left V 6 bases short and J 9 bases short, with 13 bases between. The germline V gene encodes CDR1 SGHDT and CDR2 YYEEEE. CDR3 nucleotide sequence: TGTGCCAGCAACCCGTGGGGAGGTTCACCCCTCCACTTT. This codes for CASNPWGGSPLHF.

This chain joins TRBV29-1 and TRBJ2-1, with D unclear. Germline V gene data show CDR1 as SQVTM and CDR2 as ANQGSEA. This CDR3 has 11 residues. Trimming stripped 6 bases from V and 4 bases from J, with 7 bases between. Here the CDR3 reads CSVQDYNEQFF. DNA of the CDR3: TGCAGCGTCCAAGATTACAATGAGCAGTTCTTC.

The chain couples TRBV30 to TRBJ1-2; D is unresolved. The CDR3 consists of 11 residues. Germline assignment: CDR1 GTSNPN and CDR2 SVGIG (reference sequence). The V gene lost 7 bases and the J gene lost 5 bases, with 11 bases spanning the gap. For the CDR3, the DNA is TGTGCCTTAGGGATAAGGTATGGCTACACCTTC. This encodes CALGIRYGYTF.

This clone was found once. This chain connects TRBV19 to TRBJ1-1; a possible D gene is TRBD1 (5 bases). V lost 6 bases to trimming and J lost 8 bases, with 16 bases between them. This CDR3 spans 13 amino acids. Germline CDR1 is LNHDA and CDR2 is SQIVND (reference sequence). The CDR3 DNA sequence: TGTGCCAGTAGCACTGGGGGTACTACAGAAGCTTTCTTT. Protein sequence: CASSTGGTTEAFF.

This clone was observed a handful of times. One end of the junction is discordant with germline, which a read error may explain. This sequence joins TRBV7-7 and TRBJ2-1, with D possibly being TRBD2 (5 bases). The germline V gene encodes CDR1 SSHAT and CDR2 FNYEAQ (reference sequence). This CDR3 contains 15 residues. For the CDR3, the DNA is TGTGCTAGCAGCTTAGGTCTAGCCGCCTACAATGAGCAGTTCTTC. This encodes CASSLGLAAYNEQFF.

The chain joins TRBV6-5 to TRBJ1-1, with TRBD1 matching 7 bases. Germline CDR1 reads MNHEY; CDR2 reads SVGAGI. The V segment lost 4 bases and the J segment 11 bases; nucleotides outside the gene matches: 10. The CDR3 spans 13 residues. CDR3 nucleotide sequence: TGTGCCAGCAGTTTCGCCGGGACAGTTGAGGCTTTCTTT. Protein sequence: CASSFAGTVEAFF.

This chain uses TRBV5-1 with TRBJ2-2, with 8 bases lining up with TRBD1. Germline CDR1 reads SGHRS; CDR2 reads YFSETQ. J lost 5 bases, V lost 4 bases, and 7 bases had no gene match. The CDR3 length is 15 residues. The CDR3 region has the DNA TGCGCCAGCAGCACCCAGGGGGCAGGTACCGGGGAGCTGTTTTTT. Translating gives CASSTQGAGTGELFF.

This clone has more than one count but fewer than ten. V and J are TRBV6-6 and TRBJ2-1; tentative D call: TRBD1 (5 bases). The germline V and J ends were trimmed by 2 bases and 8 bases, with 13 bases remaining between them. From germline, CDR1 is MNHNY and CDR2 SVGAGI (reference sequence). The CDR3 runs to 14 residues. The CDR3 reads CASSYDTGFDEQFF. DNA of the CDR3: TGTGCCAGCAGTTACGATACAGGTTTCGATGAGCAGTTCTTC.

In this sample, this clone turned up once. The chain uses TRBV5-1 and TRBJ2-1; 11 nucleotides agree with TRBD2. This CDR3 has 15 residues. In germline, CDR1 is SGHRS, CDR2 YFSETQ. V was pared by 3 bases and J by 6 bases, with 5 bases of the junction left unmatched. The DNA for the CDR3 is TGCGCCAGCAGCTGGCTAGCGGGGGGTAGCAATGAGCAGTTCTTC. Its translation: CASSWLAGGSNEQFF.

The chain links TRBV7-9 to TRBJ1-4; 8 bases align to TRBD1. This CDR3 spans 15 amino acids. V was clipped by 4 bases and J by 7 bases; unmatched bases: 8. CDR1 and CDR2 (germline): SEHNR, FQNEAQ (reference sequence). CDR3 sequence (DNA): TGTGCCAGCAGCTCGCAGGGGGCGGGGAGTGAAAAACTGTTTTTT. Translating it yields CASSSQGAGSEKLFF. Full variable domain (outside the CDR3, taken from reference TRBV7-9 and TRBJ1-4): DTGVSQNPRHKITKRGQNVTFRCDPISEHNRLYWYRQTLGQGPEFLTYFQNEAQLEKSRLLSDRFSAERPKGSFSTLEIQRTEQGDSAMYLCASSSQGAGSEKLFFGSGTQLSVL.

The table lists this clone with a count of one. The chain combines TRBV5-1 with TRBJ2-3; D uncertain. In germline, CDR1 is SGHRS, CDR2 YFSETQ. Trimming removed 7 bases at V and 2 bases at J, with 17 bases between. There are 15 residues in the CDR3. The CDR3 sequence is CASSEVGISTDTQYF. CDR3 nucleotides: TGCGCCAGCTCCGAGGTGGGGATATCCACAGATACGCAGTATTTT. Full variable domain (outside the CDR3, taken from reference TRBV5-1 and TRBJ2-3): KAGVTQTPRYLIKTRGQQVTLSCSPISGHRSVSWYQQTPGQGLQFLFEYFSETQRNKGNFPGRFSGRQFSNSRSEMNVSTLELGDSALYLCASSEVGISTDTQYFGPGTRLTVL.

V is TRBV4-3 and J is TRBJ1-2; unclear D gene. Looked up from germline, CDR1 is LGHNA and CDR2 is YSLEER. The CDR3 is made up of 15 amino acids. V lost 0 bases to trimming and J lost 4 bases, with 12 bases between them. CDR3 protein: CASSQDHGIGYGYTF. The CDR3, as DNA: TGCGCCAGCAGCCAAGATCACGGGATTGGCTATGGCTACACCTTC.